This is a list of T cell receptor beta chains from one sample in a study of regulatory T cells in long-lasting Graves disease. Each CDR3 protein is one row after TCRdb ran MiXCR on the multiplex PCR reads. There are some 410,000 distinct CDR3 sequences in the sample; around 17% occur only once, and approximately 11% lies in the top ten. The same data also contributed to another study, on T cells in Graves' hyperthyroidism and ophthalmopathy.

The source was peripheral blood mononuclear cells (PBMCs), collected at new diagnosis, from a patient treated with antithyroid drugs. The source is a woman aged 25 to 39 with Graves disease. The CDR3 runs from the conserved cysteine through the conserved F or W. The D gene is left open where the match is weak. A row's size may be missing; if present it is once, few, many or a size class.

J gene: TRBJ2-7
D gene: TRBD1
clone size: many
V gene: TRBV25-1
CDR3 DNA: TGTGCCAGCAGTACCTCCGGGACAGGGTCCTACGAGCAGTACTTC
CDR3 protein: CASSTSGTGSYEQYF

J gene: TRBJ2-7
D gene: NA
clone size: NA
V gene: TRBV28
CDR3 DNA: TGTGCCAGCAGAACCTCCGGGGACGAGCAGTACTTC
CDR3 protein: CASRTSGDEQYF

J gene: TRBJ2-1
D gene: NA
clone size: many
V gene: TRBV29-1
CDR3 DNA: TGCAGCGTTGAAGACCCCATCAGGGTAAGGGAGCAGTTCTTC
CDR3 protein: CSVEDPIRVREQFF

J gene: TRBJ2-5
D gene: TRBD1
clone size: many
V gene: TRBV28
CDR3 DNA: TGTGCCAGCAGTGGACTTGGACAGGGGATGGAGACCCAGTACTTC
CDR3 protein: CASSGLGQGMETQYF

J gene: TRBJ1-1
D gene: TRBD1
clone size: many
V gene: TRBV7-2
CDR3 DNA: TGTGCCAGCAGCTTAACAGGGGGAATGTCTGAAGCTTTCTTT
CDR3 protein: CASSLTGGMSEAFF

J gene: TRBJ2-2
D gene: TRBD1
clone size: few
V gene: TRBV24-1
CDR3 DNA: TGTGCCACCAGTGGCCCTCGGACAGGGCTGAACACCGGGGAGCTGTTTTTT
CDR3 protein: CATSGPRTGLNTGELFF

J gene: TRBJ1-4
D gene: NA
clone size: many
V gene: TRBV7-9
CDR3 DNA: TGTGCCAGCAGCTTAGGCGGTCTACAGCAACTGTTTTTT
CDR3 protein: CASSLGGLQQLFF

J gene: TRBJ1-2
D gene: TRBD1
clone size: few
V gene: TRBV10-3
CDR3 DNA: TGTGCCATCTCAGGGGGAGAAAACTATGGCTACACCTTC
CDR3 protein: CAISGGENYGYTF

J gene: TRBJ2-3
D gene: TRBD2
clone size: few
V gene: TRBV20-1
CDR3 DNA: TGCAGTGCCCCAGGACTAGCGGGAGGCGAGGTCACAGATACGCAGTATTTT
CDR3 protein: CSAPGLAGGEVTDTQYF

J gene: TRBJ2-1
D gene: NA
clone size: many
V gene: TRBV6-2/TRBV6-3
CDR3 DNA: TGTGCCAGCGAACCGTCCGGCTCCTACAATGAGCAGTTCTTC
CDR3 protein: CASEPSGSYNEQFF

J gene: TRBJ2-2
D gene: NA
clone size: once
V gene: TRBV2
CDR3 DNA: TGTGCCAGCAGCAGGGAGACAACCGGGGAGCTGTTTTTT
CDR3 protein: CASSRETTGELFF

J gene: TRBJ2-4
D gene: NA
clone size: few
V gene: TRBV20-1
CDR3 DNA: TGCAGTGCTAGGAGAGGTGGGACAGCCAAAAACATTCAGTACTTC
CDR3 protein: CSARRGGTAKNIQYF

J gene: TRBJ2-1
D gene: NA
clone size: few
V gene: TRBV10-1
CDR3 DNA: TGCGCCACTTCGGACAACTCCTACAATGAGCAGTTCTTC
CDR3 protein: CATSDNSYNEQFF

J gene: TRBJ1-2
D gene: NA
clone size: NA
V gene: TRBV10-3
CDR3 DNA: TGTGCCATCAGTGATGGCAGTTGGGGCTACACCTTC
CDR3 protein: CAISDGSWGYTF

J gene: TRBJ2-3
D gene: NA
clone size: many
V gene: TRBV6-2/TRBV6-3
CDR3 DNA: TGTGCCAGCAGCTACAGGGGAGGTGGCAGGGATACGCAGTATTTT
CDR3 protein: CASSYRGGGRDTQYF

J gene: TRBJ2-2
D gene: TRBD2
clone size: many
V gene: TRBV15
CDR3 DNA: TGTGCCACCAGCACCGGGAGGGCCGGGGAGCTGTTTTTT
CDR3 protein: CATSTGRAGELFF

J gene: TRBJ2-1
D gene: NA
clone size: few
V gene: TRBV20-1
CDR3 DNA: TGCAGTGCTAGTCGGCCGGGACCAAAATACAATGAGCAGTTCTTC
CDR3 protein: CSASRPGPKYNEQFF

J gene: TRBJ1-1
D gene: NA
clone size: NA
V gene: TRBV6-2/TRBV6-3
CDR3 DNA: TGTGCCAGCAGTTACTCCCTGACAGAAGCTTTCTTT
CDR3 protein: CASSYSLTEAFF

J gene: TRBJ1-2
D gene: NA
clone size: many
V gene: TRBV7-2
CDR3 DNA: TGTGCCAGCAGCTTAGGAGGGGTACAGGGAGTTGTCTATGGCTACACCTTC
CDR3 protein: CASSLGGVQGVVYGYTF

J gene: TRBJ1-2
D gene: NA
clone size: NA
V gene: TRBV7-9
CDR3 DNA: TGTGCCAGCAGCTCGTCCGGGACGTTCTATGGCTACACCTTC
CDR3 protein: CASSSSGTFYGYTF

J gene: TRBJ2-7
D gene: TRBD2
clone size: NA
V gene: TRBV5-5
CDR3 DNA: TGTGCCAGCAGCTTTTTTAGCGGGAGAGGCCTCTACGAGCAGTACTTC
CDR3 protein: CASSFFSGRGLYEQYF

J gene: TRBJ1-1
D gene: NA
clone size: NA
V gene: TRBV6-5
CDR3 DNA: TGTGCCAGCAGTTACAGGGACACGGCTGTGGCTTTCTTT
CDR3 protein: CASSYRDTAVAFF

J gene: TRBJ1-5
D gene: NA
clone size: few
V gene: TRBV7-6
CDR3 DNA: TGTGCCAGCAGCTCCGGGTGGGGGGATAGCAATCAGCCCCAGCATTTT
CDR3 protein: CASSSGWGDSNQPQHF

J gene: TRBJ2-5
D gene: NA
clone size: many
V gene: TRBV27
CDR3 DNA: TGTGCCAGCAGAGGGGGTGGTGAGACCCAGTACTTC
CDR3 protein: CASRGGGETQYF

J gene: TRBJ2-5
D gene: TRBD2
clone size: many
V gene: TRBV3-1
CDR3 DNA: TGTGCCAGCAGCCAGCCCCACGGGAGGAACCAAGAGACCCAGTACTTC
CDR3 protein: CASSQPHGRNQETQYF

J gene: TRBJ2-2
D gene: NA
clone size: few
V gene: TRBV19
CDR3 DNA: TGTGCCAGCACCCCCGATGATCTCACCGGGGAGCTGTTTTTT
CDR3 protein: CASTPDDLTGELFF

J gene: TRBJ1-3
D gene: NA
clone size: NA
V gene: TRBV5-1
CDR3 DNA: TGCGCCAGCAGCCCAAACCCCTCAAGTGGAAACACCATATATTTT
CDR3 protein: CASSPNPSSGNTIYF

J gene: TRBJ2-3
D gene: TRBD2
clone size: many
V gene: TRBV11-2
CDR3 DNA: TGTGCCAGCAGGACTAGCGGTGCCACAGATACGCAGTATTTT
CDR3 protein: CASRTSGATDTQYF